This TCR beta chain derives from a study of T cells in Graves' hyperthyroidism and ophthalmopathy (dated 2019 in TCRdb). Looking at the study overall: Peripheral blood was collected at initial diagnosis, before any treatment. To identify TCR V-J signatures that set the groups apart, the researchers used a discovery cohort of roughly 100 patients, made up of 43 with Graves' ophthalmopathy and 57 with stable Graves' hyperthyroidism. Prospective prediction of ophthalmopathy was tested in an independent validation cohort of under 20 hyperthyroidism patients and 17 patients who later progressed to ophthalmopathy. The 95 to 100 discovery patients were randomly divided into training and test sets at a 7:3 ratio. In more than 5 Graves' hyperthyroidism patients, the study also compared T-cell repertoires from thyroid tissue with T-cell repertoires from blood. Following sampling, methimazole starting at 30 mg daily was given to hyperthyroidism patients, and high-dose intravenous methylprednisolone was given to ophthalmopathy patients. The paper describes TCR Vbeta CDR3 sequencing of 120 to 150 peripheral blood samples, made up of 40 to 45 ophthalmopathy patients, roughly 75 hyperthyroidism patients and 17 progressor patients.

This clonotype occurred many times. What antigen it recognizes has not been identified. No much larger clonotype is one base removed from it; base qualities were not supplied. Amplification of TCR beta CDR3 regions was carried out from RNA transcripts. The first round of RT-PCR for the TCR CDR3 was performed with the HTBI primer set and the Qiagen OneStep RT-PCR kit. A second multiplex PCR round built the libraries, followed by size selection and purification. The libraries were sequenced on an Illumina HiSeq2000 using paired-end 100 bp reads. On the authors' methods: SOAPnuke was used to process the raw data, throwing out any read that contained adapters or uncalled bases, had a mean Phred below 15, or lacked an exact constant-primer or identifier match. COPE v1.2.5 was used to merge the high-quality paired reads, and each unique nucleotide sequence was defined as a clonotype. MiTCR v1.1 was used to align the clonotypes against IMGT TRBV, TRBD and TRBJ reference segments. Only V-J combinations with frequency above 0.0001, covering 99% to 99.2% of repertoires, were analysed. The TCS score was defined as F50 (clonal expansion) divided by E x V (chaos), with BLOSUM62-based TCRdist calculated between CDR3 peptides within each V-J. Welch's t-statistics and random forest reduced around 520 V-J features to 10 to 15, which were used in a naive Bayes classifier (R e1071). TCRdb reanalyzed the raw reads on its own, using fastp at Q25 for trimming and MiXCR for clone calling, and kept in-frame beta chains. Identical CDR3 proteins give one entry, which carries the most common genes and DNA. TCRdb, not the original authors, processed these V and J calls. This sample has some 510,000 distinct CDR3 sequences in its table, and around 20% of those were observed once. 26% of the sample is in the top ten clones.

Stable Graves' hyperthyroidism was defined as no progression to ophthalmopathy during 18 months of follow-up. The hyperthyroidism patients were between 18 and 65 years old and newly diagnosed, with a disease duration of less than 2 months. Exclusion was applied to patients with uncontrolled infections, other autoimmune diseases, pregnancy or lactation. Diagnoses relied on clinical symptoms, serum thyroxine and TRAb, thyroid ultrasound and orbital computed tomography. Ficoll-Paque density gradient centrifugation was used to isolate PBMCs from about 10 ml of fresh peripheral blood. Total RNA was extracted with Trizol reagent, and quality was checked on an Agilent 2100 Bioanalyzer. Per the germline V gene, MDHEN is the CDR1 and SYDVKM is the CDR2. V is cut by 6 bases and J by 0 bases, and the space between the germline ends is 11 bases. Reading from cysteine to phenylalanine, the CDR3 counts 14 amino acids. Of all the DNA, just the CDR3 is kept, 42 bases in frame from base 1.

On the study overall, not on this receptor specifically: In cross-validation, a model built on a 13 V-J signature told ophthalmopathy apart from stable hyperthyroidism with 85% to 90% sensitivity and roughly 83% specificity, and in testing the same model reached 80%/75%. Most expanded thyroid clonotypes (frequency above 0.001) were also detected in blood, suggesting blood repertoires may reflect thyroid immune responses. In validation, the model predicted progression to ophthalmopathy a median of about 6 months before onset, with approximately 68% sensitivity and more than 72% specificity. No statistical method was used to fix the sample size in advance, and group allocation was not hidden from the investigators.

The V and J segments used are TRBV28 and TRBJ1-1; the D gene is not confidently resolved. The clonotype originates from a man younger than 35 with Graves' hyperthyroidism. Sequences were obtained from blood. The CDR3 loop reads CASRSPSMNTEAFF. The DNA reads as follows: TGTGCCAGCAGGTCCCCCAGTATGAACACTGAAGCTTTCTTT.